The 22 T cell receptor beta chains given below trace back to one sample, sequenced in a study of T cells after posttransplantation cyclophosphamide. Clones were read by immunoSEQ multiplex PCR, and TCRdb kept only the in-frame ones, dropping some. The sample includes 35,000 to 45,000 clones, just under 80% of them seen just once. Busulfan-fludarabine conditioning, marrow transplant, and cyclophosphamide on days +3 and +4 were administered. Sequencing used CD4+ T cells sorted from blood, obtained 1,700 to 2,000 days after a stem cell transplant with posttransplant cyclophosphamide. The receptors stem from a female patient in her 40s who received an allogeneic stem cell transplant from a related donor, was CMV-positive, and had no GVHD. A share of the T cells may be of graft donor origin.

In this sample, this clone turned up once. Here the CDR3 reads CASSEGVIPPYEQYF. Written as DNA, the CDR3 is TGTGCCAGCAGCGAAGGAGTTATACCCCCCTACGAGCAGTACTTC. V usage is TRBV9 and J usage is TRBJ2-7; D uncertain. V lost 3 bases to trimming and J lost 2 bases, with 15 bases between them. Germline-derived CDR1 and CDR2 are SGDLS and YYNGEE. The CDR3 is 15 amino acids.

This chain joins TRBV19 and TRBJ2-5, with TRBD1 matching over 7 bases. The germline V gene encodes CDR1 LNHDA and CDR2 SQIVND (reference sequence). V dropped 9 bases and J dropped 3; count of bases not matched to a gene: 7. The CDR3 has 13 amino acids. CDR3 sequence reads: CASRTGTEETQYF. The CDR3 coding sequence is TGTGCCAGCAGGACCGGGACAGAAGAGACCCAGTACTTC.

The V and J genes are TRBV15 and TRBJ2-5; 7 bases are a match to TRBD2. Losses at the gene ends were 0 bases for V and 0 bases for J; bases not matched to a gene: 4. The length of the CDR3 is 16 residues. Germline lookup yields CDR1 LNHNV and CDR2 YYDKDF (reference sequence). CDR3: CATSRDLGGYQETQYF. The CDR3, as DNA: TGTGCCACCAGCAGAGATTTGGGAGGGTACCAAGAGACCCAGTACTTC.

The genes are TRBV19 and TRBJ1-1; possibly TRBD1 for D (6 bases). Germline CDR1 and CDR2: LNHDA and SQIVND (reference sequence). Trimming took 0 bases from V and 1 from J, leaving 9 bases between them. The CDR3 is made up of 15 amino acids. The CDR3 loop reads CASSIDRGTNTEAFF. CDR3 DNA: TGTGCCAGTAGTATAGACAGGGGTACGAACACTGAAGCTTTCTTT.

V is TRBV27 and J is TRBJ2-7; 10 positions agree with TRBD2. Per the germline V gene, CDR1 is MNHEY and CDR2 is SMNVEV (reference sequence). With 0 bases clipped from V and 4 bases from J, the junction kept 9 bases outside the gene matches. This CDR3 region has 17 residues. The CDR3 bases are TGTGCCAGCAGTTTATCCGGAGGTAGCGGGGGGATTTACGAGCAGTACTTC. Residues: CASSLSGGSGGIYEQYF.

This clone was seen a single time. The chain uses TRBV11-2 and TRBJ2-1; D gene unclear. CDR3 length equals 14 residues. Trimming removed 2 bases from V and 4 bases from J, with 9 bases in between. CDR1 and CDR2 (germline): SGHAT, FQNNGV. CDR3 bases: TGTGCCAGCAGCTTATTAGCTGTATACAATGAGCAGTTCTTC. Protein product: CASSLLAVYNEQFF.

Remarks on this clone: Possible read error: a much larger clone is one base away. J is TRBJ1-2 and V is TRBV5-4, with 8 bases aligning to TRBD1. Germline-derived CDR1 and CDR2 are SGHNT and YYREEE (reference sequence). V lost 0 bases, J lost 4 bases, and 2 bases stayed unmatched. CDR3 length: 14 amino acids. The CDR3 spells CASSLGQGIYGYTF. The CDR3, as DNA: TGTGCCAGCAGCTTGGGACAGGGGATCTATGGCTACACCTTC.

V and J are TRBV27 and TRBJ1-2; D remains unclear. CDR3 length: 15 residues. Germline CDR1 and CDR2: MNHEY and SMNVEV (reference sequence). The V gene lost 4 bases and the J gene lost 8 bases, with 20 bases spanning the gap. The CDR3 here is CASSSRGGFTKGYTF. CDR3 DNA sequence: TGTGCCAGCAGTTCCCGGGGAGGGTTTACAAAGGGCTACACCTTC.

This clone has only one observation. The chain uses TRBV5-1 and TRBJ2-3; 7 nucleotides agree with TRBD1. CDR1 and CDR2 (germline): SGHRS, YFSETQ. The V and J ends lost 2 bases and 0 bases, in that order; junction bases with no gene match: 12. This CDR3 spans 18 amino acids. The CDR3 nucleotides read TGCGCCAGCAGCTTCCGGGACAGAACTCAGTCAAGCACAGATACGCAGTATTTT. The encoded protein is CASSFRDRTQSSTDTQYF.

V usage is TRBV6-1 and J usage is TRBJ1-3; 7 nucleotides line up with TRBD1. The J segment lost 2 bases and the V segment lost 6 bases, leaving 1 base of the junction unmatched. This CDR3 comprises 13 residues. Germline V gene sequence: CDR1 MNHNS, CDR2 SASEGT. CDR3 nucleotide sequence: TGTGCCAGCAGGCAGGGGGCTGGAAACACCATATATTTT. Translating gives CASRQGAGNTIYF.

The rearrangement links TRBV28 to TRBJ2-1, with D perhaps matching TRBD2 (7 bases). The ends were cut back, 7 bases at V and 0 bases at J, with 13 bases in the middle. The germline gives CDR1 MDHEN, CDR2 SYDVKM. The CDR3 extends over 15 amino acids. The CDR3 DNA sequence: TGTGCCAGCATACCGGGGGGCTACTCCTACAATGAGCAGTTCTTC. Translation: CASIPGGYSYNEQFF.

The rearrangement joins TRBV27 to TRBJ2-2; D is possibly TRBD2 (6 bases). Germline CDR1 MNHEY, CDR2 SMNVEV (reference sequence). The V and J ends lost 5 bases and 4 bases respectively, with 11 bases between them. CDR3 length equals 14 residues. CDR3 nucleotide sequence: TGTGCCAGCAGTGGACGGCGGGGCACCGGGGAGCTGTTTTTT. Protein: CASSGRRGTGELFF.

The chain couples TRBV7-6 to TRBJ1-6; 8 positions match TRBD1. The CDR3 covers 17 residues. The J segment lost 9 bases and the V segment lost 0 bases, leaving 10 bases of the junction unmatched. CDR1 is SGHVS and CDR2 is FNYEAQ in the germline V gene. For the CDR3, the DNA is TGTGCCAGCAGCTTAGCCCAGGGGCGGGGACAGGCTTCACCCCTCCACTTT. This gives the protein CASSLAQGRGQASPLHF.

Only a few counts were recorded for this clone. The chain couples TRBV7-3 to TRBJ2-2, with a weak D call TRBD2 (5 bases). Trimming stripped 5 bases from V and 7 bases from J, with 11 bases between. CDR1 and CDR2 (germline): SGHTA, FQGTGA. CDR3 length: 13 residues. CDR3 nucleotide sequence: TGTGCCAGCAGCCTAGCTGTGAGCGGGGAGCTGTTTTTT. Its protein product is CASSLAVSGELFF.

This chain uses TRBV9 with TRBJ1-6; D gene unclear. Germline V gene sequence: CDR1 SGDLS, CDR2 YYNGEE. CDR3 length equals 12 residues. Trimming shortened V by 4 bases and J by 7 bases, and 6 bases separated the two germline ends. In DNA form, the CDR3 reads TGTGCCAGCAGCTCGTTAAATTCACCCCTCCACTTT. This encodes CASSSLNSPLHF.

As DNA, the CDR3 is TGTGCCAGCAGCCGCCTGGACAGCCAGGACTATGGCTACACCTTC. The encoded protein is CASSRLDSQDYGYTF. The chain combines TRBV5-4 with TRBJ1-2; TRBD1 is a possible D gene (6 bases). Germline lookup yields CDR1 SGHNT and CDR2 YYREEE (reference sequence). The V and J ends lost 4 bases and 3 bases respectively, with 16 bases between them. The CDR3 length is 15 residues.

V is TRBV5-4 and J is TRBJ2-5, with D possibly TRBD2 on 6 matching bases. The CDR3 extends over 13 amino acids. Looked up from germline, CDR1 is SGHNT and CDR2 is YYREEE (reference sequence). V dropped 2 bases and J dropped 9 bases, with 14 bases sitting between them. This chain's CDR3 is CASSFDSPGAQYF. DNA for the CDR3: TGTGCCAGCAGCTTTGACTCCCCGGGGGCCCAGTACTTC. Full variable domain (missing parts from reference TRBV5-4 and TRBJ2-5): ETGVTQSPTHLIKTRGQQVTLRCSSQSGHNTVSWYQQALGQGPQFIFQYYREEENGRGNFPPRFSGLQFPNYSSELNVNALELDDSALYLCASSFDSPGAQYFGPGTRLLVL.

This clone was counted a single time. V usage is TRBV7-8 and J usage is TRBJ2-7, with 13 nucleotides matching TRBD2. Trimming cost V 5 bases and J 7 bases; bases outside gene matches: 14. The germline CDR1 and CDR2 sequences are SGHVS and FQNEAQ. The CDR3 has 17 residues. DNA for the CDR3: TGTGCCAGCAGCCCCGGACTAGCGGGGGAGGCCTTGGGGGAGCAGTACTTC. Residues: CASSPGLAGEALGEQYF.

This chain links TRBV5-1 with TRBJ2-1, with D possibly being TRBD2 (7 bases). Germline CDR1 and CDR2: SGHRS and YFSETQ. The CDR3 spans 17 residues. The ends were cut back, 4 bases at V and 4 bases at J, with 21 bases in the middle. The chain's CDR3 is CASSPAARGGVYNEQFF. CDR3 bases: TGCGCCAGCAGCCCGGCCGCCAGAGGGGGGGTTTACAATGAGCAGTTCTTC.

This chain connects TRBV11-2 to TRBJ2-3; D call uncertain. Germline V gene lookup returns CDR1 SGHAT and CDR2 FQNNGV. The CDR3 covers 14 residues. Trimming removed 1 base from V and 3 bases from J, with 8 bases in between. For the CDR3, the DNA is TGTGCCAGCAGCTTAGCGTCCGTGACAGATACGCAGTATTTT. Its translation is CASSLASVTDTQYF. The entire variable domain, with the rest obtained from reference TRBV11-2 and TRBJ2-3, is as follows: EAGVAQSPRYKIIEKRQSVAFWCNPISGHATLYWYQQILGQGPKLLIQFQNNGVVDDSQLPKDRFSAERLKGVDSTLKIQPAKLEDSAVYLCASSLASVTDTQYFGPGTRLTVL.

This clone appeared a few times. This rearrangement joins TRBV5-1 to TRBJ2-2; 8 positions agree with TRBD1. This CDR3 region has 16 residues. Unmatched junction bases numbered 3, after V lost 1 base and J lost 1 base. Germline CDR1 and CDR2: SGHRS and YFSETQ. Here the CDR3 DNA reads TGCGCCAGCAGCTTGAAGGGGACAGGGAACACCGGGGAGCTGTTTTTT. Its translation: CASSLKGTGNTGELFF. Using reference TRBV5-1 and TRBJ2-2 for the parts outside the CDR3, the full variable domain is KAGVTQTPRYLIKTRGQQVTLSCSPISGHRSVSWYQQTPGQGLQFLFEYFSETQRNKGNFPGRFSGRQFSNSRSEMNVSTLELGDSALYLCASSLKGTGNTGELFFGEGSRLTVL.

V usage is TRBV28 and J usage is TRBJ2-5; the match to TRBD1 covers 7 bases. The CDR3 is 13 amino acids. Germline-derived CDR1 and CDR2 are MDHEN and SYDVKM. V gave up 5 bases and J gave up 7 bases; unmatched junction bases: 7. The CDR3 nucleotides read TGTGCCAGCAGTGGGACAGTTCGCGCGACCCAGTACTTC. Protein sequence: CASSGTVRATQYF.